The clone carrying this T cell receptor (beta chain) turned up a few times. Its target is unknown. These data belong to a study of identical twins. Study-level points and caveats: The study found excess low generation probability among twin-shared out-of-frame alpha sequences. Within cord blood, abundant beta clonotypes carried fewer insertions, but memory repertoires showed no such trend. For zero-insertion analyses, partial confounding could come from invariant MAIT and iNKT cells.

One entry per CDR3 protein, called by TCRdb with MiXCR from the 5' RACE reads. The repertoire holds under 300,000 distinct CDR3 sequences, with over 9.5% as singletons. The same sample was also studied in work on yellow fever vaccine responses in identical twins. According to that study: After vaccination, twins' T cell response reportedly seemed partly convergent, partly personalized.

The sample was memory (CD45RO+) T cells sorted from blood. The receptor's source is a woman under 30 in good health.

CDR3 in amino acids: CASSPLAFSGQPNEKLFF. In DNA, the CDR3 is TGTGCCAGCTCACCTCTCGCCTTCAGCGGCCAACCTAATGAAAAACTGTTTTTT. The rearrangement joins TRBV18 to TRBJ1-4; D remains unclear. Germline CDR1 reads KGHSH; CDR2 reads LQKENI. The CDR3 spans 18 residues. The germline V and J ends were trimmed by 3 bases and 3 bases, with 20 bases remaining between them. Full variable domain (remainder filled in from reference TRBV18 and TRBJ1-4): NAGVMQNPRHLVRRRGQEARLRCSPMKGHSHVYWYRQLPEEGLKFMVYLQKENIIDESGMPKERFSAEFPKEGPSILRIQQVVRGDSAAYFCASSPLAFSGQPNEKLFFGSGTQLSVL.